The 5 T cell receptor beta chains presented below share a single source sample, sequenced in a study of long-term antiretroviral therapy in people with HIV. immunoSEQ v3.0 was run at survey level. Libraries were prepared by immunoSEQ multiplex PCR; TCRdb keeps only in-frame clonotypes and omits some of them. Among some 11,000 clones listed, 82% were seen once. The sample consisted of unsorted PBMCs, taken roughly 8.1 years after starting antiretroviral therapy. These receptors were taken from a man aged 50-60 years with HIV.

CDR3 sequence: CASSLSLGYTF. The CDR3 nucleotides are TGTGCCAGCAGCCTGTCCTTGGGCTACACCTTC. V usage is TRBV7-9 and J usage is TRBJ1-2, with no clear D. The V end was cut by 5 bases, the J end by 8 bases, with 9 bases between. The length of the CDR3 is 11 residues. The germline CDR1 and CDR2 sequences are SEHNR and FQNEAQ (reference sequence).

The chain couples TRBV27 to TRBJ1-2, with 8 bases aligning to TRBD1. CDR3 length: 15 amino acids. With 2 bases clipped from V and 5 bases from J, the junction kept 7 bases outside the gene matches. CDR1 MNHEY and CDR2 SMNVEV come from the germline V gene (reference sequence). CDR3 coding DNA: TGTGCCAGCAGTTTAAGACAGGGGTTGGGATATGGCTACACCTTC. It specifies CASSLRQGLGYGYTF.

The chain is built from TRBV6-6 and TRBJ1-1; perhaps TRBD1 as D (5 bases). The germline V gene has CDR1 MNHNY and CDR2 SVGAGI (reference sequence). This CDR3 contains 14 residues. The V and J ends lost 2 bases and 1 base respectively, with 8 bases between them. CDR3 sequence: CASSYGGGNTEAFF. The CDR3 bases are TGTGCCAGCAGTTACGGGGGAGGGAACACTGAAGCTTTCTTT.

The genes are TRBV5-6 and TRBJ1-1; D uncertain. Trimming cost V 0 bases and J 4 bases, with 10 bases left between them. The CDR3 spans 14 residues. CDR1 and CDR2 from the germline V gene are SGHDT and YYEEEE. In nucleotides, the CDR3 is TGTGCCAGCAGCTTGGAATGGGAGGGCACTGAAGCTTTCTTT. It encodes CASSLEWEGTEAFF.

The chain couples TRBV29-1 to TRBJ1-2, with D perhaps TRBD1 (5 bases). The ends were cut back, 6 bases at V and 0 bases at J, with 20 bases in the middle. The germline gives CDR1 SQVTM, CDR2 ANQGSEA. The CDR3 loop spans 16 amino acids. The chain's CDR3 is CSVRKGGDGANYGYTF. The CDR3, as DNA: TGCAGCGTCAGGAAGGGAGGGGATGGGGCTAACTATGGCTACACCTTC.